These 11 T cell receptor beta chains came from one sample sequenced in a study of beta chain features in type 1 diabetes. The investigators reverse transcribed all of the isolated RNA, so they sequenced expressed TCRB transcripts. Libraries were prepared by immunoSEQ multiplex PCR; TCRdb keeps only in-frame clonotypes and omits some of them. The sample records about 340,000 clones, around 7.6% being singletons. Input material: central memory CD4+ T cells from blood. These receptor sequences come from a woman aged 18-29 years in good health.

This clone was picked up a small number of times. V gene TRBV28 combines with J gene TRBJ2-7, with D maybe TRBD2 (5 bases). There are 12 residues in the CDR3. Germline V CDR1 and CDR2: MDHEN, SYDVKM. With 6 bases removed from V and 3 bases from J, the gap between germline ends came to 9 bases. For the CDR3, the DNA is TGTGCCAGCAGGGTGGGAGTCTACGAGCAGTACTTC. Amino acids: CASRVGVYEQYF.

Ten or more counts support this clone. The chain has TRBV7-8 and TRBJ2-4, with 8 bases that match TRBD1. The CDR3 runs to 16 residues. The V gene end was trimmed by 5 bases and the J gene end by 3 bases; junction bases not matched to a gene: 9. CDR1 and CDR2 (germline): SGHVS, FQNEAQ. The CDR3 DNA reads TGTGCCAGCAGCACGGACAGGGTTGTCGTCAAAAACATTCAGTACTTC. It is translated as CASSTDRVVVKNIQYF.

This clone has a handful of counts. The chain carries TRBV5-1 and TRBJ1-2; D not certain. Germline CDR1 is SGHRS and CDR2 is YFSETQ. CDR3 length equals 12 residues. V shed 0 bases and J shed 7 bases, with 7 bases lying between them. The CDR3 loop reads CASSLVPGGYTF. In DNA form, the CDR3 reads TGCGCCAGCAGCTTGGTGCCAGGTGGCTACACCTTC.

The chain joins TRBV11-2 to TRBJ2-5; D may correspond to TRBD1 or TRBD2 (5 bases each). The germline V gene has CDR1 SGHAT and CDR2 FQNNGV. Trimming removed 5 bases from V and 1 base from J, with 5 bases in between. The CDR3 covers 12 residues. The CDR3 DNA reads as TGTGCCAGCAGCGGGACCCAAGAGACCCAGTACTTC. Its protein is CASSGTQETQYF.

This clone was seen only a few times. A read error may explain this, as a much larger clone is one base away. V and J are TRBV5-6 and TRBJ1-1; weak D call: TRBD1 (6 bases). Germline loops: CDR1 SGHDT, CDR2 YYEEEE. The length of the CDR3 is 13 residues. Between the trimmed V and J ends, which lost 1 base and 4 bases, there was a span of 8 bases. The CDR3 here is CASSLTGTTEAFF. In nucleotides, the CDR3 is TGTGCCAGCAGCTTGACAGGGACCACTGAAGCTTTCTTT.

This clone has more than one count but fewer than ten. This sample also contains other DNA sequences that code for the same CDR3. V usage is TRBV20-1 and J usage is TRBJ2-5; the D is unclear. The CDR3 totals 11 residues. In germline, CDR1 is DFQATT, CDR2 SNEGSKA (reference sequence). Written as DNA, the CDR3 is TGCAGCGCGTTCCTACAAGAGACCCAGTACTTC. As protein: CSAFLQETQYF.

Many counts were recorded for this clone. The genes are TRBV7-2 and TRBJ1-3; D is unclear. Germline lookup yields CDR1 SGHTA and CDR2 FQGNSA. The CDR3 runs to 13 residues. V lost 0 bases, J lost 4 bases, and 4 bases lay in between. This chain's CDR3 is CASSLATGNTIYF. Written as DNA, the CDR3 is TGTGCCAGCAGCTTAGCCACAGGAAACACCATATATTTT.

This chain joins TRBV6-6 and TRBJ2-7; D tentatively reads TRBD1 or TRBD2 (7 bases each). Trimming removed 9 bases from V and 5 bases from J, with 11 bases in between. Germline CDR1 reads MNHNY; CDR2 reads SVGAGI (reference sequence). There are 11 residues in the CDR3. CDR3 amino acids: CASQGGDEQYF. DNA of the CDR3: TGTGCCAGTCAGGGGGGGGACGAGCAGTACTTC.

This clone was observed a few times. V gene TRBV7-9 combines with J gene TRBJ2-7; TRBD2 aligns across 10 bases. The V segment lost 5 bases and the J segment 6 bases; nucleotides outside the gene matches: 13. This CDR3 is 16 amino acids long. Germline V lookup: CDR1 SEHNR, CDR2 FQNEAQ (reference sequence). The CDR3 DNA follows: TGTGCCAGCAGCCTTAGTCTAGCGGGAGATCTAGGCGAGCAGTACTTC. It specifies CASSLSLAGDLGEQYF.

This clone showed up just a few times. The chain recombines TRBV7-9 with TRBJ1-3, with D possibly TRBD1 on 6 matching bases. Germline V gene sequence: CDR1 SEHNR, CDR2 FQNEAQ (reference sequence). The CDR3 covers 13 residues. The ends were cut back, 10 bases at V and 4 bases at J, with 14 bases in the middle. CDR3 in DNA: TGTGCCATCCATGACAGGCCCGGAAACACCATATATTTT. It translates to CAIHDRPGNTIYF.

There are many counts of this clone. The chain links TRBV2 to TRBJ2-7; D ambiguous. CDR1 and CDR2 (germline): SNHLY, FYNNEI. V lost 7 bases to trimming and J lost 1 base, with 11 bases between them. This CDR3 is 13 amino acids long. In DNA, the CDR3 is TGTGCCAGCACTCCTTCGGTATCCTACGAGCAGTACTTC. Protein: CASTPSVSYEQYF.